The entry below gives a single TCR beta chain sequence along with its context. What it recognizes is unknown. This specimen belongs to a study of OX40 agonist ivuxolimab in advanced cancers. Study-level points and caveats: The study found that CD8+ T cells averaged more expanded clones than CD4+. At 0.1 to 3.0 mg/kg and by week 6, CD4+ and CD8+ T cells in the blood had expanded clonally.

Repertoires were generated with immunoSEQ multiplex PCR, while TCRdb's copy carries only in-frame clones and drops some. The table lists approximately 22,000 clones, 75% to 85% of them singletons, with about 24% in the top ten. Individuals having autoimmune disease history or systemic immunosuppression were not enrolled. The germline V and J ends were trimmed by 4 bases and 3 bases, with 21 bases remaining between them. The CDR3 contains 18 residues. CDR1 is LGHNA, CDR2 YNFKEQ, per germline. The source of this sequence is an adult with an advanced solid tumor such as melanoma, head and neck, liver or kidney cancer. This chain uses TRBV4-2 with TRBJ1-4; the D gene is possibly TRBD1 (5 bases). The source was CD4+ or CD8+ T cells sorted from blood, collected in a trial of the OX40 agonist ivuxolimab. CDR3 loop: CASSPLDTSGAPNEKLFF. The CDR3 region has the DNA TGTGCCAGCAGCCCCCTAGATACCTCCGGGGCCCCTAATGAAAAACTGTTTTTT.